This T cell receptor (beta chain) is from a study of shared clonotypes between healthy human individuals. Broader study findings: Among the subsets, naive ones generally showed larger estimated richness than memory ones. Sharing of clonotypes among donors was expected to vary with sequencing depth.

CDR1 and CDR2 (germline): LNHDA, SQIVND (reference sequence). V was shortened by 7 bases and J by 1 base, with 10 bases between the two germline ends. The CDR3 loop spans 13 amino acids. Libraries were prepared by immunoSEQ multiplex PCR; TCRdb keeps only in-frame clonotypes and omits some of them. The sample has around 1.9 million clones; around 93% are singletons. With regard to this clone: Its cognate antigen is unknown.

Naive CD8 cells lacked CD45RO and underwent positive selection for CCR7, leaving out terminally differentiated effector memory CD45RA+ cells. Material for sequencing was naive CD8+ T cells from PBMCs. This chain connects TRBV19 to TRBJ1-2, with D uncertain. This TCR derives from a man aged 18 to 29 in good health. Some clones in this sample may be carry-over from other donors' samples. CDR3 bases: TGTGCCAGTACCATACAGCATAACTATGGCTACACCTTC. Its translation: CASTIQHNYGYTF.